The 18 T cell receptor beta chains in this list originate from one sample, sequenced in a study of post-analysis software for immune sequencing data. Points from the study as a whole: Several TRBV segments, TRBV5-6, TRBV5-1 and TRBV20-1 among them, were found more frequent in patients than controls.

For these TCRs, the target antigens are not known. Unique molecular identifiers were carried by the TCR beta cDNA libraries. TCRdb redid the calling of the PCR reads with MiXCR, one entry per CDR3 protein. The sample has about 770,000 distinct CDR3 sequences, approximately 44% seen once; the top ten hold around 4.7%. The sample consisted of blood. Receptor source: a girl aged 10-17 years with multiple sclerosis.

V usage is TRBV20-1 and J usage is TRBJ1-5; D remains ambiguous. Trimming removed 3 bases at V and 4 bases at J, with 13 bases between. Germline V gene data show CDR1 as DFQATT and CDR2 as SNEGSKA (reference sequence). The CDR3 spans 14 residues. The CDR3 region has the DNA TGCAGTGCTAGTACACAGACAACTAATCAGCCCCAGCATTTT. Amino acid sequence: CSASTQTTNQPQHF.

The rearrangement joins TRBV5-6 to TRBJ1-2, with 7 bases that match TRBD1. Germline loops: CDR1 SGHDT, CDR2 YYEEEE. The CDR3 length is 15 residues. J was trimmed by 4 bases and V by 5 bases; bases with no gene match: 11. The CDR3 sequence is CASRTPGTELYGYTF. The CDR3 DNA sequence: TGTGCCAGCAGAACCCCCGGGACAGAACTCTATGGCTACACCTTC.

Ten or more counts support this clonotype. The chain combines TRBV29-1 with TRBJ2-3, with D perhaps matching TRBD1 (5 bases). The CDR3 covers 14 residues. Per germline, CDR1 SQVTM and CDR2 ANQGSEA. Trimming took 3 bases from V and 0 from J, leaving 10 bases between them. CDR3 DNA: TGCAGCGTTGATCCGGACACGAGCACAGATACGCAGTATTTT. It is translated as CSVDPDTSTDTQYF.

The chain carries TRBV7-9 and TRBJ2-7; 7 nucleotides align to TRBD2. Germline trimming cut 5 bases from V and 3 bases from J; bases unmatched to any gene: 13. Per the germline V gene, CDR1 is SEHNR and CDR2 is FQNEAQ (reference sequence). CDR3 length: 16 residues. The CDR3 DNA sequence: TGTGCCAGCAGCCCCACTAGATCAACTAGCGACTACGAGCAGTACTTC. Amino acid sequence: CASSPTRSTSDYEQYF.

CDR3 loop: CASSVASSYNEQFF. CDR3 sequence (DNA): TGTGCCAGCAGTGTAGCTAGCTCCTACAATGAGCAGTTCTTC. V is TRBV6-2 or TRBV6-3 and J is TRBJ2-1; D gene ambiguous. Germline CDR1 reads MNHEY; CDR2 reads SVGEGT. The CDR3 has 14 residues. The V and J ends lost 5 bases and 0 bases respectively, with 8 bases between them.

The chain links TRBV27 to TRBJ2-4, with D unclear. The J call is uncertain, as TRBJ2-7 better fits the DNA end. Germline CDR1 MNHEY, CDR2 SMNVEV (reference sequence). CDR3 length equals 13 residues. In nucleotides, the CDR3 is TGTGCCAGCAGCCGCCGGGCCCCCTACGAGCAGTACTTC. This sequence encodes CASSRRAPYEQYF.

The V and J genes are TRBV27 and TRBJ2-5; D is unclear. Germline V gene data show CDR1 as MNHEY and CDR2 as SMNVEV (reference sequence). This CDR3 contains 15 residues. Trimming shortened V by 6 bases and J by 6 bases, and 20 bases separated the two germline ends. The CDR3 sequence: CASSFGPPRGQTQYF. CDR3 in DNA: TGTGCCAGCAGCTTCGGACCCCCGCGAGGCCAGACCCAGTACTTC.

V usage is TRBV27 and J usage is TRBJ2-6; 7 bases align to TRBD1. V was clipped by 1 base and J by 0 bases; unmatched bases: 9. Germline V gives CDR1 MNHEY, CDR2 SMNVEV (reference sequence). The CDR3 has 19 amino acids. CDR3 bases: TGTGCCAGCAGTTTATTAGGGGGCCCAAAATTCTCTGGGGCCAACGTCCTGACTTTC. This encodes CASSLLGGPKFSGANVLTF.

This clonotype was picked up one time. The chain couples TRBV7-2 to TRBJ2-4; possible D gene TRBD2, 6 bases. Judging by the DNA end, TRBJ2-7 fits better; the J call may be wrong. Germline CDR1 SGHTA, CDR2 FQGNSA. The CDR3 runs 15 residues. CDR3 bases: TGTGCCAGCAGCTTAGCGTTCGGGGGTTCCCACGAGCAGTACTTC. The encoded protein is CASSLAFGGSHEQYF.

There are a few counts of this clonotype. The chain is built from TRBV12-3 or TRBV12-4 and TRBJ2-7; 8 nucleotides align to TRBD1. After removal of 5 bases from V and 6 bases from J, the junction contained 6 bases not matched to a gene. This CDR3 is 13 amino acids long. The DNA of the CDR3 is TGTGCCAGCAGTGCCTCGACAGGGGCCGAGCAGTACTTC. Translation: CASSASTGAEQYF.

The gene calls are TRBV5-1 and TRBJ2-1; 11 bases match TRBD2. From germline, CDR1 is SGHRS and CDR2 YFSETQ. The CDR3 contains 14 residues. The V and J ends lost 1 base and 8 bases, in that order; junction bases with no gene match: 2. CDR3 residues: CASSLISGRDEQFF. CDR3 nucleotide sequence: TGCGCCAGCAGCTTGATTAGCGGGAGGGATGAGCAGTTCTTC.

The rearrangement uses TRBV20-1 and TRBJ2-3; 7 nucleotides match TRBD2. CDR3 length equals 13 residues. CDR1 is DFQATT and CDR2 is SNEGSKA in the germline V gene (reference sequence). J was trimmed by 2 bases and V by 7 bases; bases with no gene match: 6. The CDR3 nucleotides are TGCAGTGTCAGAGGGGACTACACAGATACGCAGTATTTT. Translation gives CSVRGDYTDTQYF.

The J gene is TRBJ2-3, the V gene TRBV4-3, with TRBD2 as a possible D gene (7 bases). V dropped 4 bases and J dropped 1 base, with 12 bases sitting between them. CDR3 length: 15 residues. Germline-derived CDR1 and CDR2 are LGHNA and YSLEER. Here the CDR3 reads CASSRAGAGTDTQYF. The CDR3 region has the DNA TGCGCCAGCAGCCGCGCGGGGGCGGGCACAGATACGCAGTATTTT.

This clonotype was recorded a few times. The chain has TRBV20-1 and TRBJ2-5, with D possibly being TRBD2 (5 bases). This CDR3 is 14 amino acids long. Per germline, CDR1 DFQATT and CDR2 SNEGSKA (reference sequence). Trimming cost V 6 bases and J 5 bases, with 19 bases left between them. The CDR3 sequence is CSAPLSGLRETQYF. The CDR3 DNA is TGCAGTGCCCCCTTATCGGGGTTGCGGGAGACCCAGTACTTC.

CDR3 in amino acids: CASRLVGYEQFF. Here the CDR3 DNA reads TGTGCCAGCCGTTTAGTGGGGTATGAGCAGTTCTTC. This chain connects TRBV7-2 to TRBJ2-1, with D hard to call. The V end was cut by 8 bases, the J end by 8 bases, with 13 bases between. This CDR3 comprises 12 residues. The germline gives CDR1 SGHTA, CDR2 FQGNSA.

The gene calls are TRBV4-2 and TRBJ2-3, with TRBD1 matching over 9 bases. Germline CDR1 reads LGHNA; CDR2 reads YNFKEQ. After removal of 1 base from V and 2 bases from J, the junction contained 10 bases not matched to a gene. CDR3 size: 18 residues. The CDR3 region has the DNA TGTGCCAGCAGCCAAGGAGGGGCCGGGACAGGGTACACAGATACGCAGTATTTT. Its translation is CASSQGGAGTGYTDTQYF.

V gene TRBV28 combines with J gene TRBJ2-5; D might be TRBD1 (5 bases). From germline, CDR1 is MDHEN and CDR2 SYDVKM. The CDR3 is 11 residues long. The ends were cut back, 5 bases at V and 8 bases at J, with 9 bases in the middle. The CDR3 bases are TGTGCCAGCAGTCCCGACAGAACCCAGTACTTC. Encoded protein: CASSPDRTQYF.

The CDR3 sequence: CSASIGASVNYGYTF. The CDR3 coding sequence is TGCAGTGCCTCGATTGGGGCAAGTGTTAACTATGGCTACACCTTC. The chain links TRBV20-1 to TRBJ1-2; a weak D match, TRBD1 (5 bases). The germline V gene encodes CDR1 DFQATT and CDR2 SNEGSKA (reference sequence). Trimming pared 6 bases from V and 1 base from J, leaving 18 bases between. This CDR3 contains 15 residues.